One and the same sample provided the 26 T cell receptor beta chains below, sequenced in a study of blood T cell repertoires in COVID-19. Method: immunoSEQ multiplex PCR; TCRdb's copy keeps in-frame clones and lacks some. The sample lists about 410,000 clones, 80% to 90% seen once, with about 1.5% in the top ten. The material sequenced was peripheral blood. These receptors came from a woman in her 30s with active or convalescent COVID-19.

The count of this clone is one. This chain's CDR3 is CASSPRATGANVLTF. In DNA form, the CDR3 reads TGTGCCAGCAGCCCACGAGCGACTGGGGCCAACGTCCTGACTTTC. The V and J genes are TRBV9 and TRBJ2-6; D gene uncertain. Germline assignment: CDR1 SGDLS and CDR2 YYNGEE. The CDR3 has 15 amino acids. V lost 4 bases, J lost 2 bases, and 10 bases lay in between. The full variable domain, with the rest looked up from reference TRBV9 and TRBJ2-6, is DSGVTQTPKHLITATGQRVTLRCSPRSGDLSVYWYQQSLDQGLQFLIQYYNGEERAKGNILERFSAQQFPDLHSELNLSSLELGDSALYFCASSPRATGANVLTFGAGSRLTVL.

This clone has only a few counts. The genes are TRBV6-1 and TRBJ1-5; no clear D gene. Germline CDR1 MNHNS, CDR2 SASEGT. The CDR3 spans 15 residues. Trimming cost V 0 bases and J 4 bases, with 10 bases left between them. The CDR3, as DNA: TGTGCCAGCAGTGAAGCTCTACAGATAAATCAGCCCCAGCATTTT. It codes for CASSEALQINQPQHF.

This clone showed up just once. The gene calls are TRBV10-2 and TRBJ2-1; TRBD2 agrees at 11 bases. The CDR3 runs to 17 residues. Germline values: CDR1 WSHSY, CDR2 SAAADI. V dropped 3 bases and J dropped 4; count of bases not matched to a gene: 8. Here the CDR3 reads CASSDPVTSGNYNEQFF. The CDR3 DNA is TGCGCCAGCAGTGACCCGGTGACTAGCGGGAATTACAATGAGCAGTTCTTC.

The V and J genes are TRBV7-2 and TRBJ1-1; 9 nucleotides match TRBD1. The CDR3 has 16 amino acids. Germline values: CDR1 SGHTA, CDR2 FQGNSA. V shed 6 bases, J shed 2 bases, and the junction held 10 bases outside the gene matches. This chain's CDR3 is CASRPGQGIYNTEAFF. CDR3 coding DNA: TGTGCCAGCAGGCCGGGACAGGGAATCTATAACACTGAAGCTTTCTTT.

The table lists this clone with a count of one. This chain links TRBV6-6 with TRBJ2-1, with 10 bases identical to TRBD2. The CDR3 spans 14 residues. The germline gives CDR1 MNHNY, CDR2 SVGAGI (reference sequence). With V trimmed by 5 bases and J by 8 bases, 6 bases remained unmatched. CDR3 coding DNA: TGTGCCAGCAGTAGGACTAGCGGTACTGATGAGCAGTTCTTC. Translated: CASSRTSGTDEQFF.

The V call is TRBV7-9, the J call TRBJ2-2; D is perhaps TRBD2 (7 bases). CDR1 is SEHNR, CDR2 FQNEAQ, per germline (reference sequence). The CDR3 is made up of 16 amino acids. V was pared by 7 bases and J by 6 bases, with 21 bases between. The CDR3 protein is CASTTLGGGAAGELFF. The CDR3 nucleotides read TGTGCCAGCACCACCTTGGGGGGGGGCGCCGCCGGGGAGCTGTTTTTT. The variable domain in full, with the rest retrieved from reference TRBV7-9 and TRBJ2-2, is DTGVSQNPRHKITKRGQNVTFRCDPISEHNRLYWYRQTLGQGPEFLTYFQNEAQLEKSRLLSDRFSAERPKGSFSTLEIQRTEQGDSAMYLCASTTLGGGAAGELFFGEGSRLTVL.

Here the CDR3 reads CASSLAGTGLSGANVLTF. The CDR3 DNA sequence: TGCGCCAGCAGCTTGGCTGGGACAGGCCTATCTGGGGCCAACGTCCTGACTTTC. The chain is built from TRBV5-1 and TRBJ2-6; 8 nucleotides line up with TRBD1. Losses at the gene ends were 0 bases for V and 1 base for J; bases not matched to a gene: 6. This CDR3 spans 18 amino acids. The germline V gene has CDR1 SGHRS and CDR2 YFSETQ.

Only one count was recorded for this clone. The genes are TRBV2 and TRBJ2-1; 14 bases line up with TRBD2. Germline assignment: CDR1 SNHLY and CDR2 FYNNEI. The V gene end was trimmed by 7 bases and the J gene end by 3 bases; junction bases not matched to a gene: 8. The CDR3 length is 17 residues. CDR3 nucleotides: TGTGCCAGCATCAAGGGACTAGCGGGAGTTAGCTACAATGAGCAGTTCTTC. It specifies CASIKGLAGVSYNEQFF.

The chain is built from TRBV27 and TRBJ2-1, with 7 nucleotides matching TRBD1. The J segment lost 9 bases and the V segment lost 2 bases, leaving 7 bases of the junction unmatched. The CDR3 is made up of 14 amino acids. Germline lookup yields CDR1 MNHEY and CDR2 SMNVEV (reference sequence). CDR3 DNA: TGTGCCAGCAGTTTAGGGCAGGGGGTCGGTGAGCAGTTCTTC. It yields the protein CASSLGQGVGEQFF.

This clone appeared a few times. The chain has TRBV3-1 (or the pseudogene TRBV3-2) and TRBJ1-2; 7 positions agree with TRBD1. This CDR3 contains 14 residues. CDR1 LGHDT and CDR2 YNNKEL come from the germline V gene (reference sequence). The V segment lost 4 bases and the J segment 4 bases; nucleotides outside the gene matches: 6. The CDR3 spells CASSRDWTGYGYTF. In nucleotides, the CDR3 is TGTGCCAGCAGCCGAGATTGGACAGGCTATGGCTACACCTTC.

The chain joins TRBV3-1 (or the pseudogene TRBV3-2) to TRBJ2-5; 11 bases match TRBD2. The CDR3 has 16 amino acids. Trimming removed 3 bases from V and 2 bases from J; junction bases left unmatched: 5. Germline V CDR1 and CDR2: LGHDT, YNNKEL (reference sequence). This CDR3 is CASSQRGLAVQETQYF. In DNA form, the CDR3 reads TGTGCCAGCAGCCAGAGGGGACTAGCGGTTCAAGAGACCCAGTACTTC.

The V call is TRBV19, the J call TRBJ1-1; TRBD1 aligns across 9 bases. Germline V gene data show CDR1 as LNHDA and CDR2 as SQIVND (reference sequence). The CDR3 contains 16 residues. V was pared by 3 bases and J by 0 bases, with 5 bases of the junction left unmatched. The CDR3, as DNA: TGTGCCAGTAGTATCGGGACAGGGAGCATGAACACTGAAGCTTTCTTT. Translation gives CASSIGTGSMNTEAFF.

This rearrangement joins TRBV19 to TRBJ2-2, with 11 bases fitting TRBD2. CDR3 length: 15 amino acids. V gave up 9 bases and J gave up 3 bases; unmatched junction bases: 6. Germline V CDR1 and CDR2: LNHDA, SQIVND (reference sequence). CDR3 region: CASRPGLADTGELFF. The CDR3 region has the DNA TGTGCCAGCAGACCGGGACTAGCGGACACCGGGGAGCTGTTTTTT.

The chain carries TRBV5-4 and TRBJ2-3; 8 bases agree with TRBD2. The V segment lost 1 base and the J segment 2 bases; nucleotides outside the gene matches: 9. The V gene's germline CDR1 is SGHNT and CDR2 YYREEE (reference sequence). The CDR3 runs to 17 residues. CDR3: CASSLPPTSANTDTQYF. In nucleotides, the CDR3 is TGTGCCAGCAGCTTGCCGCCGACTAGCGCGAACACAGATACGCAGTATTTT.

The rearrangement joins TRBV11-3 to TRBJ1-1; TRBD1 is a possible D gene (6 bases). The CDR3 totals 14 residues. The V and J ends lost 5 bases and 4 bases respectively, with 14 bases between them. Germline assignment: CDR1 SGHNT and CDR2 YENEEA. This CDR3 is CASSPTGSSTEAFF. DNA of the CDR3: TGTGCCAGCAGCCCTACAGGGTCGAGCACTGAAGCTTTCTTT. The full variable domain, its missing parts supplied by reference TRBV11-3 and TRBJ1-1, is EAGVVQSPRYKIIEKKQPVAFWCNPISGHNTLYWYLQNLGQGPELLIRYENEEAVDDSQLPKDRFSAERLKGVDSTLKIQPAELGDSAVYLCASSPTGSSTEAFFGQGTRLTVV.

This clone appeared once. This sequence joins TRBV9 and TRBJ1-1; D is uncertain. Trimming took 2 bases from V and 3 from J, leaving 17 bases between them. The CDR3 is 16 residues long. The germline V gene encodes CDR1 SGDLS and CDR2 YYNGEE. The CDR3 nucleotides read TGTGCCAGCAGCGTCGGACTAAGGGATTTGGACACTGAAGCTTTCTTT. Translating gives CASSVGLRDLDTEAFF.

V is TRBV6-7 and J is TRBJ2-5; D is perhaps TRBD1 (6 bases). TRBV6-7 counts as an open reading frame of uncertain function. CDR3 length equals 14 residues. The V and J ends lost 7 bases and 3 bases respectively, with 15 bases between them. The CDR3 sequence is CASIAQGREETQYF. For the CDR3, the DNA is TGTGCCAGCATCGCTCAGGGGCGGGAAGAGACCCAGTACTTC.

J is TRBJ1-6 and V is TRBV6-4, with unresolved D. Trimming stripped 0 bases from V and 7 bases from J, with 13 bases between. Germline V gene data show CDR1 as MRHNA and CDR2 as SNTAGT. The CDR3 runs 16 residues. The CDR3 region has the DNA TGTGCCAGCAGTGACTCAGGAGGACGGGGAAATTCACCCCTCCACTTT. The encoded protein is CASSDSGGRGNSPLHF.

This clone has a handful of counts. V and J are TRBV6-2 or TRBV6-3 and TRBJ1-3; 9 nucleotides align to TRBD1. The CDR3 length is 16 residues. CDR1 MNHEY and CDR2 SVGEGT come from the germline V gene. V lost 2 bases and J lost 0; bases outside the gene matches: 2. Written as DNA, the CDR3 is TGTGCCAGCAGTTACGGGACAGGGATCTCTGGAAACACCATATATTTT. This translates into CASSYGTGISGNTIYF.

This clone occurred once. V is TRBV20-1 and J is TRBJ1-5; D ambiguous. Trimming took 3 bases from V and 0 from J, leaving 9 bases between them. Germline-derived CDR1 and CDR2 are DFQATT and SNEGSKA (reference sequence). This CDR3 spans 14 amino acids. CDR3 sequence: CSASSMSSNQPQHF. The CDR3 DNA reads TGCAGTGCTAGTTCGATGAGTAGCAATCAGCCCCAGCATTTT.

This rearrangement joins TRBV6-1 to TRBJ1-3, with 7 bases that match TRBD1. Germline V gives CDR1 MNHNS, CDR2 SASEGT. This CDR3 region has 16 residues. V was clipped by 2 bases and J by 2 bases; unmatched bases: 6. The CDR3 sequence is CASSERAGGAGNTIYF. The CDR3 nucleotides are TGTGCCAGCAGTGAACGGGCAGGGGGAGCTGGAAACACCATATATTTT.

V and J are TRBV21-1 and TRBJ1-4. TRBV21-1 is an annotated pseudogene. CDR3 length: 15 residues. The CDR3 loop is CARSGGYVANEKLFF. In nucleotides, the CDR3 is TGTGCCAGGTCGGGGGGGTATGTGGCTAATGAAAAACTGTTTTTT.

V is TRBV30 and J is TRBJ2-4, with D perhaps TRBD2 (6 bases). Per germline, CDR1 GTSNPN and CDR2 SVGIG (reference sequence). Between the trimmed V and J ends, which lost 6 bases and 8 bases, there was a span of 17 bases. The CDR3 is made up of 13 amino acids. The CDR3 DNA is TGTGCCTGCCGGCAGGTGTCGGGGGACATTCAGTACTTC. As protein: CACRQVSGDIQYF.

CDR3 sequence reads: CASSLAPDRGSNSPLHF. The CDR3, as DNA: TGTGCCAGCAGCTTAGCACCGGACAGGGGAAGTAATTCACCCCTCCACTTT. J is TRBJ1-6 and V is TRBV7-2; 9 bases fit TRBD1. CDR1 is SGHTA and CDR2 is FQGNSA in the germline V gene. V gave up 0 bases and J gave up 6 bases; unmatched junction bases: 6. The CDR3 covers 17 residues.

The V gene is TRBV4-2, the J gene TRBJ2-3; TRBD2 might be the D (6 bases). The CDR3 contains 13 residues. Germline-derived CDR1 and CDR2 are LGHNA and YNFKEQ. V lost 7 bases and J 8 bases, leaving 16 bases between the germline ends. The chain's CDR3 is CASKRGGVGTQYF. Written as DNA, the CDR3 is TGTGCCAGCAAACGGGGCGGGGTGGGTACGCAGTATTTT.

V is TRBV11-2 and J is TRBJ1-5; the D gene is possibly TRBD1 (5 bases). V was clipped by 5 bases and J by 6 bases, with 17 bases between them. CDR3 length equals 15 residues. The germline CDR1 and CDR2 sequences are SGHAT and FQNNGV. The CDR3 protein is CASSQSGGAGQPQHF. The CDR3, as DNA: TGTGCCAGCAGCCAATCGGGAGGGGCTGGTCAGCCCCAGCATTTT.